This record looks at one T cell receptor (beta chain) sequence and its context. What it binds is unknown. CDR3 length equals 13 residues. Germline CDR1 and CDR2: MDHEN and SYDVKM. This entry belongs to a study of CXCR3-negative and CXCR3-positive naive CD8 T cells. Whole-study results and caveats: In CXCR3-positive naive cells, the TRB CDR3s were more hydrophobic than in CXCR3-negative naive cells. Similar TRBV-TRBJ usage was seen in naive cells (both CXCR3-negative and CXCR3-positive), but memory cells differed.

Each TRB cDNA library was prepared by 5' RACE (with UMI labels). Following a re-call of the 5' RACE reads, TCRdb has one entry per CDR3 protein and lacks DNA. The sample table sets out about 120,000 distinct CDR3 sequences. Input material: naive CXCR3+ CD8+ T cells from blood. Subset specified: CD45RO-CCR7+CD27+CD95- naive CD8+ T cells expressing CXCR3 (TNR3+). V gene TRBV28 combines with J gene TRBJ2-1. This sequence originates from a human donor in good health. Some clones in this sample may be carry-over from other donors' samples. The CDR3 protein is CASSPILGNEQFF.